This passage covers 7 T cell receptor beta chains from one sample sequenced in a study of identical twins. TCRdb processed the 5' RACE reads anew with MiXCR; each CDR3 protein has one entry. The repertoire includes 200,000 to 250,000 distinct CDR3 sequences, around 6.6% of them detected once, and roughly 3.9% sits in the top ten. The same sample was also studied in work on yellow fever vaccine responses in identical twins.

The specimen sequenced was memory (CD45RO+) T cells sorted from blood. The receptor source for this set is a woman younger than 35 in good health.

The rearrangement uses TRBV7-8 and TRBJ2-3; 8 bases line up with TRBD2. With V trimmed by 0 bases and J by 2 bases, 7 bases remained unmatched. Germline V gene data show CDR1 as SGHVS and CDR2 as FQNEAQ. There are 17 residues in the CDR3. CDR3 sequence reads: CASSLAIGGGYTDTQYF. As DNA, the CDR3 is TGTGCCAGCAGCTTAGCGATAGGCGGGGGGTACACAGATACGCAGTATTTT. The variable domain in full, completed from reference TRBV7-8 and TRBJ2-3, reads GAGVSQSPRYKVAKRGQDVALRCDPISGHVSLFWYQQALGQGPEFLTYFQNEAQLDKSGLPSDRFFAERPEGSVSTLKIQRTQQEDSAVYLCASSLAIGGGYTDTQYFGPGTRLTVL.

This clonotype occurred a few times. The chain carries TRBV7-2 and TRBJ2-1; 10 bases map to TRBD2. This CDR3 region has 15 residues. Trimming at V came to 5 bases and at J to 2 bases, leaving 3 bases not matched to a gene. CDR1 and CDR2 from the germline V gene are SGHTA and FQGNSA. The CDR3 reads CASSDSGGPYNEQFF. CDR3 coding DNA: TGTGCCAGCAGCGATAGCGGGGGGCCCTACAATGAGCAGTTCTTC.

This clonotype was detected ten times or more. The chain combines TRBV10-2 with TRBJ2-3; 14 bases are a match to TRBD2. Trimming at V came to 2 bases and at J to 8 bases, leaving 12 bases not matched to a gene. This CDR3 contains 18 residues. Germline loops: CDR1 WSHSY, CDR2 SAAADI. The CDR3 nucleotides read TGCGCCAGCAGTGAGCCTAGAAGACTAGCGGGAGGGCCCGGTACGCAGTATTTT. It encodes CASSEPRRLAGGPGTQYF.

This clonotype turned up a few times. This chain uses TRBV20-1 with TRBJ2-2, with D perhaps given as TRBD1 or TRBD2 (6 bases each). The CDR3 covers 16 residues. Per germline, CDR1 DFQATT and CDR2 SNEGSKA (reference sequence). V lost 2 bases and J lost 0, with 13 bases in between. CDR3 region: CSARLGGTTNTGELFF. The CDR3 nucleotides are TGCAGTGCTAGACTTGGAGGGACAACGAACACCGGGGAGCTGTTTTTT.

This chain joins TRBV7-9 and TRBJ2-1; the D gene is possibly TRBD1 (5 bases). V lost 4 bases and J lost 6, with 13 bases in between. The length of the CDR3 is 14 residues. CDR1 and CDR2 (germline): SEHNR, FQNEAQ (reference sequence). CDR3 sequence (DNA): TGTGCCAGCAGCTATTTTACAGGTGGCAATGAGCAGTTCTTC. Translation: CASSYFTGGNEQFF.

This clonotype was seen repeatedly, ten times or more. The chain has TRBV28 and TRBJ2-7, with D tentatively TRBD2 (6 bases). Germline V gene sequence: CDR1 MDHEN, CDR2 SYDVKM. The CDR3 contains 14 residues. V lost 2 bases and J 5 bases, leaving 13 bases between the germline ends. CDR3 in DNA: TGTGCCAGCAGTTTACCTCCGGGGGAGGACGAGCAGTACTTC. Translation: CASSLPPGEDEQYF.

V gene TRBV7-9 combines with J gene TRBJ2-5; the match to TRBD2 covers 8 bases. The germline CDR1 and CDR2 sequences are SEHNR and FQNEAQ (reference sequence). With 5 bases clipped from V and 3 bases from J, the junction kept 5 bases outside the gene matches. CDR3 length: 14 residues. The CDR3 sequence: CASSPPGGKETQYF. The CDR3 bases are TGTGCCAGCAGCCCCCCGGGGGGGAAAGAGACCCAGTACTTC.